This T cell receptor beta chain was obtained from a study of T-cell reconstitution after alpha-beta-depleted transplantation in children. Library preparation (for TCRbeta) was performed with unique molecular identifiers. One entry per CDR3 protein, called by TCRdb with MiXCR from the PCR reads. This sample has approximately 490,000 distinct CDR3 sequences; about 11% occur once, and the top ten carry 2% to 2.5%. Findings and limits, study-wide: The study reportedly traced alpha-beta T cells about two months after transplant to several hundred expanded graft clones. Several patients had high TCRbeta diversity at day 60; it came from surviving recipient T cells and thymic progenitors. T-cell counts and diversity were attributed mostly to newly produced T cells one year after transplant.

The table lists this clonotype with many counts. The antigen is undetermined. This CDR3 is 15 amino acids long. Germline V gene data show CDR1 as SGHAT and CDR2 as FQNNGV. Deletions cut 5 bases from V and 10 bases from J, with 20 bases between. This receptor was taken from a child aged 2-15 years with inherited bone marrow failure, due to receive a stem cell transplant. The V call is TRBV11-2, the J call TRBJ2-2; D ambiguous. Sequenced material: PBMCs, taken before TCRalphabeta/CD19-depleted stem cell transplant. The CDR3 reads CASSTGLRVPVELFF. CDR3 nucleotide sequence: TGTGCCAGCAGCACCGGGCTAAGGGTCCCCGTGGAGCTGTTTTTT.